This TCR beta chain is from a study of monozygotic twins with cystic fibrosis. Profiled with immunoSEQ multiplex PCR; TCRdb holds only in-frame clones, not every one. Among roughly 25,000 clones listed, around 96% were seen once. Germline CDR1 is SGHNT and CDR2 is YYREEE (reference sequence). V gave up 1 base and J gave up 0 bases; unmatched junction bases: 9. This CDR3 has 19 amino acids. The chain links TRBV5-4 to TRBJ2-1, with 11 nucleotides matching TRBD2. Sequencing used blood. The receptor was isolated from a girl aged 2 to 9 with cystic fibrosis. Written as DNA, the CDR3 is TGTGCCAGCAGCTTGTCTACTAGCGGGGGCGGTAGCTCCTACAATGAGCAGTTCTTC. This translates into CASSLSTSGGGSSYNEQFF.